What follows are 20 T cell receptor beta chains derived from one specimen sequenced in a study of spatial heterogeneity in lung cancer. Study observations and caveats: How many expanded intratumoral alpha and beta TCRs were present tracked the tumor mutation count, which was a count of nonsynonymous mutations.

Their specific antigens are unknown. Specified time point: sample taken at primary tumor resection. Using its own MiXCR run on the 5' RACE reads, TCRdb lists one record per CDR3 protein. The repertoire holds about 9,600 distinct CDR3 sequences, with approximately 12% as singletons. Sequenced here: lung tumor tissue, sampled at surgery. The receptors come from a male donor with early-stage non-small cell lung cancer.

This clonotype has a count of ten or more. The chain has TRBV3-1 and TRBJ1-1; 7 bases agree with TRBD1. Germline CDR1 is LGHDT and CDR2 is YNNKEL (reference sequence). With V trimmed by 4 bases and J by 7 bases, 3 bases remained unmatched. The CDR3 consists of 12 residues. The CDR3 bases are TGTGCCAGCAGCCGAGGGGACAGTGAAGCTTTCTTT. This codes for CASSRGDSEAFF.

By proportion, this clonotype is medium-sized. This sequence joins TRBV20-1 and TRBJ2-1; TRBD2 matches at 10 bases. The CDR3 length is 15 residues. The germline gives CDR1 DFQATT, CDR2 SNEGSKA (reference sequence). V trimming: 3 bases; J trimming: 8 bases; junction bases outside the gene matches: 10. The CDR3 protein is CSASILAGEVDEQFF. The CDR3 DNA is TGCAGTGCTAGCATTCTAGCGGGAGAAGTAGATGAGCAGTTCTTC.

This clonotype occurred many times. The genes are TRBV12-3 or TRBV12-4 and TRBJ2-3; D is unclear. The V gene lost 6 bases and the J gene lost 5 bases, with 18 bases spanning the gap. The length of the CDR3 is 15 residues. Here the CDR3 DNA reads TGTGCCAGCAGCGCTGGTTCGTTAATGGTAGATACGCAGTATTTT. It yields the protein CASSAGSLMVDTQYF.

This clonotype is labeled as medium-sized. The chain recombines TRBV29-1 with TRBJ2-7; no firm D call. Trimming stripped 7 bases from V and 2 bases from J, with 15 bases between. CDR3 length: 13 residues. Germline loops: CDR1 SQVTM, CDR2 ANQGSEA. The CDR3 loop reads CSARTIPTYEQYF. The CDR3 nucleotides read TGCAGCGCTCGTACCATTCCAACCTACGAGCAGTACTTC.

This clonotype has only a few counts. The chain employs TRBV4-1 and TRBJ1-3, with TRBD1 as a possible D gene (6 bases). Germline CDR1 reads MGHRA; CDR2 reads YSYEKL. The CDR3 length is 16 residues. V was trimmed by 1 base and J by 3 bases, leaving 13 bases between them. Written as DNA, the CDR3 is TGCGCCAGCAGCCAAGTGTCAGGGGTCGGTGGAAACACCATATATTTT. Translating gives CASSQVSGVGGNTIYF.

The rearrangement links TRBV7-2 to TRBJ2-2, with D maybe TRBD2 (6 bases). V gave up 9 bases and J gave up 7 bases, with 18 bases separating them. The length of the CDR3 is 14 residues. Germline V gene lookup returns CDR1 SGHTA and CDR2 FQGNSA. CDR3 bases: TGTGCCAGTAACGTGGGGGGATACAACGGGGAGCTGTTTTTT. Amino acids: CASNVGGYNGELFF.

The V and J genes are TRBV5-8 and TRBJ2-1; TRBD2 aligns across 10 bases. This CDR3 spans 18 amino acids. Germline CDR1 and CDR2: SGHTS and YDEGEE. Trimming removed 0 bases from V and 6 bases from J; junction bases left unmatched: 12. The CDR3 sequence: CASSLVDHPAGGSNEQFF. CDR3 DNA: TGTGCCAGCAGCTTGGTCGACCACCCAGCGGGAGGGTCCAATGAGCAGTTCTTC.

At least ten counts were recorded for this clonotype. V is TRBV15 and J is TRBJ2-5, with D hard to call. Germline CDR1 is LNHNV and CDR2 is YYDKDF (reference sequence). V was clipped by 0 bases and J by 5 bases, with 10 bases between them. This CDR3 comprises 14 residues. The CDR3 DNA reads TGTGCCACCAGCAGAGATCGCGGTAGTGAGACCCAGTACTTC. Protein: CATSRDRGSETQYF.

There are many counts of this clonotype. This chain uses TRBV11-2 with TRBJ1-1; D call uncertain. The V gene's germline CDR1 is SGHAT and CDR2 FQNNGV. This CDR3 is 14 amino acids long. Trimming removed 1 base from V and 0 bases from J, with 6 bases in between. The CDR3 protein is CASSLVSMNTEAFF. The CDR3 region has the DNA TGTGCCAGCAGCTTAGTTAGTATGAACACTGAAGCTTTCTTT. The full variable domain, in which reference TRBV11-2 and TRBJ1-1 provide the parts outside the CDR3, is EAGVAQSPRYKIIEKRQSVAFWCNPISGHATLYWYQQILGQGPKLLIQFQNNGVVDDSQLPKDRFSAERLKGVDSTLKIQPAKLEDSAVYLCASSLVSMNTEAFFGQGTRLTVV.

This clonotype has ten or more counts. This chain uses TRBV25-1 with TRBJ2-2; D unclear. The CDR3 has 15 residues. V lost 2 bases and J 6 bases, leaving 13 bases between the germline ends. The germline CDR1 and CDR2 sequences are MGHDK and SYGVNS. This chain's CDR3 is CASSERSFPSGELFF. The CDR3 nucleotides are TGTGCCAGCAGTGAACGCTCTTTCCCATCCGGGGAGCTGTTTTTT.

This clonotype was seen ten or more times. The chain joins TRBV5-1 to TRBJ1-1; no firm D call. CDR1 and CDR2 (germline): SGHRS, YFSETQ. CDR3 length equals 13 residues. Trimming shortened V by 2 bases and J by 4 bases, and 9 bases separated the two germline ends. CDR3 in amino acids: CASSFLGFTEAFF. The DNA for the CDR3 is TGCGCCAGCAGCTTTTTAGGGTTCACTGAAGCTTTCTTT.

This clonotype was seen ten or more times. The chain has TRBV7-9 and TRBJ2-5; TRBD1 matches at 9 bases. This CDR3 region has 13 residues. Unmatched junction bases numbered 1, after V lost 5 bases and J lost 3 bases. The V gene's germline CDR1 is SEHNR and CDR2 FQNEAQ (reference sequence). The CDR3 DNA follows: TGTGCCAGCAGCAGGACAGGGGAAGAGACCCAGTACTTC. Encoded protein: CASSRTGEETQYF.

Judged by abundance, this clonotype is medium-sized (0.01 to 0.1%). CDR3 in amino acids: CASSWGTSSYEQYF. In DNA, the CDR3 is TGTGCCAGCAGCTGGGGGACTAGCAGCTACGAGCAGTACTTC. This chain uses TRBV13 with TRBJ2-7; the match to TRBD2 covers 9 bases. After removal of 4 bases from V and 3 bases from J, the junction contained 4 bases not matched to a gene. The V gene's germline CDR1 is PRHDT and CDR2 FYEKMQ (reference sequence). CDR3 length: 14 amino acids.

This clonotype has at least ten counts. The CDR3 protein is CASSVTGLYNEQFF. The CDR3 DNA reads TGCGCCAGCAGCGTGACCGGACTATACAATGAGCAGTTCTTC. The chain has TRBV4-3 and TRBJ2-1; maybe TRBD2 (6 bases). The V end was cut by 5 bases, the J end by 4 bases, with 12 bases between. Per the germline V gene, CDR1 is LGHNA and CDR2 is YSLEER. This CDR3 is built from 14 residues.

The chain couples TRBV28 to TRBJ2-7; TRBD2 might be the D (5 bases). Germline V gene sequence: CDR1 MDHEN, CDR2 SYDVKM. The CDR3 runs 14 residues. Trimming pared 6 bases from V and 6 bases from J, leaving 18 bases between. CDR3 in DNA: TGTGCCAGCAGAGAGCATCCCGGGGTCTCCGAGCAGTACTTC. It translates to CASREHPGVSEQYF.

This clonotype was observed many times. The chain has TRBV7-9 and TRBJ2-7; the D is unclear. Trimming took 5 bases from V and 3 from J, leaving 14 bases between them. This CDR3 contains 14 residues. Germline CDR1 reads SEHNR; CDR2 reads FQNEAQ (reference sequence). CDR3 nucleotides: TGTGCCAGCAGCCCAATACTCCAGGTCTACGAGCAGTACTTC. Translation: CASSPILQVYEQYF.

In this sample, this clonotype turned up many times. The chain uses TRBV6-2 or TRBV6-3 and TRBJ2-7, with D possibly matching TRBD2 (5 bases). This CDR3 has 16 residues. Trimming removed 2 bases from V and 5 bases from J, with 19 bases in between. Per the germline V gene, CDR1 is MNHEY and CDR2 is SVGEGT. As DNA, the CDR3 is TGTGCCAGCAGTTACGTCGCGGGTCTGCTTCACCACGAGCAGTACTTC. This sequence encodes CASSYVAGLLHHEQYF.

This clonotype is medium-sized within its sample. Germline is not matched at one junction end, which may reflect a read error. DNA of the CDR3: TGTGCCTGGAGTGCCATGTGGTCAGGACAGGGATATTTC. As protein: CAWSAMWSGQGYF. The J gene is TRBJ1-1, the V gene TRBV30; TRBD1 matches 8 bases. The germline CDR1 and CDR2 sequences are GTSNPN and SVGIG (reference sequence). The CDR3 loop spans 13 amino acids.

The chain employs TRBV4-2 and TRBJ2-3, with D possibly TRBD2 on 6 matching bases. CDR3 length equals 17 residues. Trimming cost V 0 bases and J 6 bases, with 19 bases left between them. CDR1 LGHNA and CDR2 YNFKEQ come from the germline V gene. This chain's CDR3 is CASSQEHGGAFGDTQYF. For the CDR3, the DNA is TGTGCCAGCAGCCAAGAACACGGCGGGGCCTTCGGGGATACGCAGTATTTT.

The sample holds many counts of this clonotype. This chain joins TRBV2 and TRBJ1-5; D is unresolved. Germline values: CDR1 SNHLY, CDR2 FYNNEI. The V and J ends lost 2 bases and 2 bases respectively, with 13 bases between them. The CDR3 covers 16 residues. For the CDR3, the DNA is TGTGCCAGCAGTGAATCGATTGTGGTAGGCAATCAGCCCCAGCATTTT. This translates into CASSESIVVGNQPQHF.